This TCR beta chain was sequenced during a study of human T cells and chemical hapten exposure. Study-wide results and caveats: Unchanged with DPC sensitization were TCRs above 1 in 1000 frequency.

Ten or more counts support this clonotype. Its matching antigen is unknown. Germline V CDR1 and CDR2: MNHNY, SVGAGI (reference sequence). J was trimmed by 8 bases and V by 2 bases; bases with no gene match: 5. The CDR3 is made up of 15 amino acids. The time point is: healthy volunteer bleed at 6 weeks. From whole blood left unfractionated, total RNA was extracted. The library tagged individual cDNA molecules with unique molecular identifiers. TCRdb passed the RACE reads through MiXCR, listing each CDR3 protein once. The table includes some 81,000 distinct CDR3 sequences, 8.5% to 9.5% detected once. V gene TRBV6-6 combines with J gene TRBJ1-5, with 11 bases identical to TRBD1. The receptor's source is a female donor in good health. Some clones in this sample may be carry-over from other donors' samples. The specimen was whole blood. The DNA of the CDR3 is TGTGCCAGCAGTTACCATCGGGACAGGGGGAAGCCCCAGCATTTT. This encodes CASSYHRDRGKPQHF.